These 9 T cell receptor beta chains originate from one sample sequenced in a study of breast tumors, draining lymph nodes, adjacent tissues. Samples came from axillary lymph nodes draining the breast cancer. One entry per CDR3 protein results from TCRdb running MiXCR on the multiplex PCR reads. The sample lists around 300,000 distinct CDR3 sequences; 30% were seen once. Sample: axillary lymph node tissue. These receptor sequences come from a female donor with breast cancer. Some clones in this sample may be carry-over from other donors' samples.

This rearrangement joins TRBV6-2 or TRBV6-3 to TRBJ2-5, with 9 bases lining up with TRBD2. The CDR3 is made up of 15 amino acids. The V and J ends lost 5 bases and 3 bases, in that order; junction bases with no gene match: 7. Germline V gene data show CDR1 as MNHEY and CDR2 as SVGEGT. CDR3 bases: TGTGCCAGCAGTCACCGCGGGAGGGCCAAAGAGACCCAGTACTTC. Protein: CASSHRGRAKETQYF.

This clonotype was observed many times. V is TRBV7-2 and J is TRBJ2-1; 10 bases fit TRBD1. Germline CDR1 SGHTA, CDR2 FQGNSA. V gave up 5 bases and J gave up 6 bases; unmatched junction bases: 7. The CDR3 sequence is 15 residues long. The CDR3 spells CASSAGGQGSNEQFF. The CDR3 DNA is TGTGCCAGCAGCGCAGGGGGACAGGGGAGCAATGAGCAGTTCTTC.

This clonotype was seen at least ten times. This rearrangement joins TRBV3-1 to TRBJ2-5; TRBD2 matches at 8 bases. The V gene end was trimmed by 2 bases and the J gene end by 3 bases; junction bases not matched to a gene: 5. The CDR3 covers 15 residues. The germline CDR1 and CDR2 sequences are LGHDT and YNNKEL (reference sequence). The CDR3 loop reads CASSQPISGKETQYF. The CDR3 coding sequence is TGTGCCAGCAGCCAACCCATTAGCGGGAAAGAGACCCAGTACTTC.

This clonotype was found many times. The V and J genes are TRBV20-1 and TRBJ1-4, with no clear D. The V end lost 1 base, the J end lost 2 bases, and 11 bases lay between the germline ends. This CDR3 is 15 amino acids long. Looked up from germline, CDR1 is DFQATT and CDR2 is SNEGSKA (reference sequence). The DNA for the CDR3 is TGCAGTGCTAGAGGGGGAATGGGCACTAATGAAAAACTGTTTTTT. Protein sequence: CSARGGMGTNEKLFF.

This clonotype occurred many times. The junction does not match germline at one end; this may be a read error. The CDR3 reads CASSRTSGGGELFF. As DNA, the CDR3 is TGTGCTAGCAGTCGGACTAGTGGAGGCGGGGAGCTGTTTTTT. V usage is TRBV7-7 and J usage is TRBJ2-2, with 7 bases identical to TRBD2. The CDR3 runs to 14 residues. From germline, CDR1 is SSHAT and CDR2 FNYEAQ (reference sequence).

On this clonotype: This could be a read error, since a much larger clone is one nucleotide away. V is TRBV4-1 and J is TRBJ1-4; 9 nucleotides agree with TRBD1. Germline V CDR1 and CDR2: MGHRA, YSYEKL. The CDR3 has 15 residues. The CDR3 loop reads CASSPTTGGREELFF. The CDR3 DNA reads as TGTGCCAGCAGTCCGACGACAGGGGGGAGAGAAGAACTGTTTTTT.

This clonotype was observed at least ten times. This chain joins TRBV14 and TRBJ2-1, with D perhaps matching TRBD2 (6 bases). CDR3 length: 16 residues. Deletions cut 0 bases from V and 2 bases from J, with 11 bases between. Germline assignment: CDR1 SGHDN and CDR2 FVKESK. CDR3 DNA sequence: TGTGCCAGCAGCCAAGACAGGCTAGCGCCCTACAATGAGCAGTTCTTC. It specifies CASSQDRLAPYNEQFF.

This clonotype was observed many times. The chain recombines TRBV5-1 with TRBJ2-1; D is perhaps TRBD1 or TRBD2 (5 bases each). Per germline, CDR1 SGHRS and CDR2 YFSETQ. Trimming removed 5 bases from V and 4 bases from J, with 13 bases in between. This CDR3 spans 14 amino acids. CDR3 residues: CASRGETLYNEQFF. DNA for the CDR3: TGCGCCAGCAGAGGGGAGACGCTTTACAATGAGCAGTTCTTC.

The genes are TRBV6-5 and TRBJ1-1; D unresolved. V was pared by 4 bases and J by 3 bases, with 9 bases between. The CDR3 sequence is 13 residues long. Germline-derived CDR1 and CDR2 are MNHEY and SVGAGI. The CDR3 sequence: CASSSRWDTEAFF. DNA of the CDR3: TGTGCCAGCAGTTCCAGGTGGGACACTGAAGCTTTCTTT.